The 31 T cell receptor beta chains listed next were all sequenced from one sample in a study of T-cell reconstitution after alpha-beta-depleted transplantation in children. Using unique molecular identifiers, the investigators prepared the TCRbeta library. TCRdb reprocessed the PCR reads with MiXCR, giving one entry per CDR3 protein. The table lists about a million distinct CDR3 sequences, 25% to 35% of them singletons. Sequences were derived from PBMCs, mostly from graft donor cells, sampled 360 days after TCRalphabeta/CD19-depleted stem cell transplant. The source of these receptors is a boy under two years old who had a stem cell transplant for SCID, so the T cells may come from the graft donor.

Many counts were recorded for this clonotype. The rearrangement links TRBV12-3 or TRBV12-4 to TRBJ2-1, with D maybe TRBD2 (5 bases). Trimming left V 7 bases short and J 2 bases short, with 9 bases between. This CDR3 has 13 residues. CDR3 sequence reads: CASTGGPYNEQFF. The CDR3, as DNA: TGTGCCAGCACGGGCGGGCCCTACAATGAGCAGTTCTTC.

This clonotype was recorded once. The V and J genes are TRBV28 and TRBJ2-5, with D possibly being TRBD1 (5 bases). Trimming took off 3 bases at V and 5 bases at J, with 19 bases between the two ends. CDR1 and CDR2 from the germline V gene are MDHEN and SYDVKM. The CDR3 is 16 amino acids. The CDR3 coding sequence is TGTGCCAGCAGTTTCCCCCGGCAGGGTGGCTTGGAGACCCAGTACTTC. This translates into CASSFPRQGGLETQYF.

V and J are TRBV27 and TRBJ1-4; D perhaps matches TRBD1 (6 bases). This CDR3 contains 19 residues. Between the trimmed V and J ends, which lost 4 bases and 0 bases, there was a span of 21 bases. Germline assignment: CDR1 MNHEY and CDR2 SMNVEV (reference sequence). The CDR3 is CASSSRWRREGATNEKLFF. The DNA of the CDR3 is TGTGCCAGCAGTTCCCGTTGGAGACGAGAGGGGGCAACTAATGAAAAACTGTTTTTT.

In this sample, this clonotype turned up a few times. V gene TRBV11-2 combines with J gene TRBJ1-6, with D maybe TRBD1 (5 bases). Germline-derived CDR1 and CDR2 are SGHAT and FQNNGV. The CDR3 runs to 16 residues. The V end lost 4 bases, the J end lost 10 bases, and 20 bases lay between the germline ends. Here the CDR3 reads CASSYLSGRKGSPLHF. The CDR3 region has the DNA TGTGCCAGCAGCTATCTATCAGGAAGAAAGGGGTCACCCCTCCACTTT.

Only a few counts were recorded for this clonotype. The J gene is TRBJ2-1, the V gene TRBV5-1, with D perhaps matching TRBD2 (5 bases). Trimming removed 4 bases at V and 4 bases at J, with 12 bases between. The CDR3 is made up of 14 amino acids. CDR1 and CDR2 (germline): SGHRS, YFSETQ. CDR3 protein: CASSASDFYNEQFF. DNA for the CDR3: TGCGCCAGCAGCGCCTCGGACTTTTACAATGAGCAGTTCTTC.

This clonotype has only a few counts. The chain has TRBV6-5 and TRBJ2-3; 9 nucleotides line up with TRBD1. V lost 2 bases and J lost 4; bases outside the gene matches: 1. The CDR3 consists of 14 residues. Looked up from germline, CDR1 is MNHEY and CDR2 is SVGAGI. The CDR3 nucleotides read TGTGCCAGCAGTTACGGGACAGGGTCAGATACGCAGTATTTT. Translating gives CASSYGTGSDTQYF.

The V gene is TRBV20-1, the J gene TRBJ2-1, with a tentative D call TRBD2 (6 bases). In germline, CDR1 is DFQATT, CDR2 SNEGSKA (reference sequence). The CDR3 extends over 15 amino acids. Trimming removed 2 bases from V and 2 bases from J, with 13 bases in between. Written as DNA, the CDR3 is TGCAGTGCTAGAAGGGCGGGGTTGGCCTACAATGAGCAGTTCTTC. It is translated as CSARRAGLAYNEQFF.

The gene calls are TRBV28 and TRBJ1-1; no clear D. Germline V CDR1 and CDR2: MDHEN, SYDVKM. The germline V and J ends were trimmed by 1 base and 1 base, with 10 bases remaining between them. This CDR3 has 15 residues. The CDR3 loop is CASSLFNRKNTEAFF. The CDR3 bases are TGTGCCAGCAGTTTATTTAACAGAAAGAACACTGAAGCTTTCTTT.

The rearrangement joins TRBV6-1 to TRBJ2-2; D unclear. Germline lookup yields CDR1 MNHNS and CDR2 SASEGT. V gave up 4 bases and J gave up 1 base, with 10 bases separating them. CDR3 length: 15 residues. CDR3 protein: CASSATHGNTGELFF. The CDR3 DNA follows: TGTGCCAGCAGTGCTACACATGGGAACACCGGGGAGCTGTTTTTT.

V and J are TRBV28 and TRBJ1-1; tentatively, D is TRBD1 (6 bases). The CDR3 has 15 amino acids. Germline CDR1 is MDHEN and CDR2 is SYDVKM. V dropped 4 bases and J dropped 1 base, with 13 bases sitting between them. CDR3 nucleotides: TGTGCCAGCAGTTCCCCAGGGGCCCAGAACACTGAAGCTTTCTTT. Translated: CASSSPGAQNTEAFF. The full variable domain, its missing parts supplied by reference TRBV28 and TRBJ1-1, is DVKVTQSSRYLVKRTGEKVFLECVQDMDHENMFWYRQDPGLGLRLIYFSYDVKMKEKGDIPEGYSVSREKKERFSLILESASTNQTSMYLCASSSPGAQNTEAFFGQGTRLTVV.

This clonotype was detected ten times or more. The chain has TRBV5-1 and TRBJ2-1; D is ambiguous. The CDR3 runs to 13 residues. Germline V gene sequence: CDR1 SGHRS, CDR2 YFSETQ. V lost 3 bases and J 10 bases, leaving 14 bases between the germline ends. In DNA, the CDR3 is TGCGCCAGCAGCTCCATCGGAGTTGGGGAGCAGTTCTTC. Residues: CASSSIGVGEQFF. The whole variable domain, remainder taken from reference TRBV5-1 and TRBJ2-1, is KAGVTQTPRYLIKTRGQQVTLSCSPISGHRSVSWYQQTPGQGLQFLFEYFSETQRNKGNFPGRFSGRQFSNSRSEMNVSTLELGDSALYLCASSSIGVGEQFFGPGTRLTVL.

This clonotype came up once. The chain uses TRBV29-1 and TRBJ2-2; 14 positions agree with TRBD2. Germline V gives CDR1 SQVTM, CDR2 ANQGSEA. The junction had 8 bases not matched to a gene; V was cut back by 7 bases and J by 7 bases. The CDR3 is 15 residues long. The CDR3: CSARTSGGSGGELFF. DNA of the CDR3: TGCAGCGCCCGGACTAGCGGGGGGTCGGGCGGGGAGCTGTTTTTT.

The J gene is TRBJ2-6, the V gene TRBV5-5; no clear D gene. Germline CDR1 is SGHKS and CDR2 is YYEKEE (reference sequence). The CDR3 runs 16 residues. V lost 0 bases and J 0 bases, leaving 7 bases between the germline ends. CDR3 in DNA: TGTGCCAGCAGCTTGGCCTCGACCTCTGGGGCCAACGTCCTGACTTTC. This gives the protein CASSLASTSGANVLTF.

This clonotype was seen a handful of times. CDR3 sequence: CASLSRGSYEQYF. DNA for the CDR3: TGTGCCAGCCTATCGAGGGGCTCCTACGAGCAGTACTTC. V usage is TRBV6-1 and J usage is TRBJ2-7; perhaps D is TRBD1 or TRBD2 (5 bases each). V was pared by 8 bases and J by 0 bases, with 11 bases between. The germline V gene has CDR1 MNHNS and CDR2 SASEGT. CDR3 size: 13 residues.

V gene TRBV7-3 combines with J gene TRBJ2-7; 9 positions agree with TRBD1. Trimming at V came to 4 bases and at J to 6 bases, leaving 7 bases not matched to a gene. The CDR3 spans 14 residues. Germline lookup yields CDR1 SGHTA and CDR2 FQGTGA. The CDR3 region has the DNA TGTGCCAGCAGCTCTGGGACAGGGTCGGGCGAGCAGTACTTC. Amino acid sequence: CASSSGTGSGEQYF.

This clonotype was seen only once. This sequence joins TRBV7-9 and TRBJ2-7; a weak D match, TRBD1 (5 bases). The CDR3 extends over 15 amino acids. V lost 5 bases to trimming and J lost 9 bases, with 23 bases between them. Looked up from germline, CDR1 is SEHNR and CDR2 is FQNEAQ (reference sequence). This CDR3 is CASSPRTPAYGGQYF. The CDR3 DNA reads as TGTGCCAGCAGCCCCCGGACACCAGCTTACGGCGGGCAGTACTTC.

V usage is TRBV20-1 and J usage is TRBJ1-1, with D maybe TRBD1 (6 bases). Trimming cost V 1 base and J 11 bases, with 29 bases left between them. Per the germline V gene, CDR1 is DFQATT and CDR2 is SNEGSKA (reference sequence). The CDR3 totals 17 residues. CDR3 in amino acids: CSARVSWGALRPGGAFF. The DNA of the CDR3 is TGCAGTGCTAGAGTCTCTTGGGGGGCCCTCCGACCCGGGGGGGCTTTCTTT.

This chain joins TRBV5-6 and TRBJ2-3; perhaps D is TRBD1 or TRBD2 (6 bases each). The CDR3 covers 14 residues. CDR1 SGHDT and CDR2 YYEEEE come from the germline V gene. V was shortened by 1 base and J by 4 bases, with 10 bases between the two germline ends. The chain's CDR3 is CASSLWGAADTQYF. The CDR3 DNA reads TGTGCCAGCAGCTTGTGGGGGGCGGCAGATACGCAGTATTTT.

This rearrangement joins TRBV4-2 to TRBJ2-3; D uncertain. CDR3 length: 15 residues. The germline CDR1 and CDR2 sequences are LGHNA and YNFKEQ. The V and J ends lost 1 base and 0 bases respectively, with 8 bases between them. The CDR3 reads CASSQGVSSTDTQYF. In nucleotides, the CDR3 is TGTGCCAGCAGCCAAGGTGTGTCTAGCACAGATACGCAGTATTTT.

The chain couples TRBV15 to TRBJ1-4, with TRBD1 identical over 9 bases. The germline V gene has CDR1 LNHNV and CDR2 YYDKDF (reference sequence). V shed 0 bases, J shed 5 bases, and the junction held 4 bases outside the gene matches. The CDR3 totals 16 residues. The DNA for the CDR3 is TGTGCCACCAGCAGAGATCGGGGGACAGGGAATGAAAAACTGTTTTTT. Its protein is CATSRDRGTGNEKLFF.

The rearrangement joins TRBV5-1 to TRBJ2-1; D possibly corresponds to TRBD2 (7 bases). The CDR3 has 19 residues. Looked up from germline, CDR1 is SGHRS and CDR2 is YFSETQ. The V and J ends lost 6 bases and 0 bases respectively, with 25 bases between them. The CDR3 DNA is TGCGCCAGCAAGATAGGTATGGTGTGGGGGGGCCCCTCCTACAATGAGCAGTTCTTC. It yields the protein CASKIGMVWGGPSYNEQFF.

This chain joins TRBV6-1 and TRBJ1-5; unclear D gene. Germline CDR1 reads MNHNS; CDR2 reads SASEGT. The germline V and J ends were trimmed by 2 bases and 0 bases, with 11 bases remaining between them. CDR3 length equals 16 residues. CDR3 residues: CASSEYTLSSNQPQHF. The CDR3 DNA reads as TGTGCCAGCAGTGAATATACCTTGTCTAGCAATCAGCCCCAGCATTTT.

V and J are TRBV11-2 and TRBJ2-7; TRBD1 agrees at 12 bases. With V trimmed by 0 bases and J by 3 bases, 12 bases remained unmatched. This CDR3 spans 19 amino acids. The germline V gene has CDR1 SGHAT and CDR2 FQNNGV. CDR3 DNA sequence: TGTGCCAGCAGCTTAGAGGGGGACAGGGGGCGCCGGAAGGGCTACGAGCAGTACTTC. It specifies CASSLEGDRGRRKGYEQYF.

J is TRBJ2-3 and V is TRBV30, with a weak D call TRBD2 (7 bases). Between the trimmed V and J ends, which lost 0 bases and 1 base, there was a span of 14 bases. Germline assignment: CDR1 GTSNPN and CDR2 SVGIG (reference sequence). This CDR3 region has 16 residues. The CDR3 nucleotides are TGTGCCTGGAGTGTACGGGTCGGGGGGCGCACAGATACGCAGTATTTT. It translates to CAWSVRVGGRTDTQYF.

This clonotype was observed a few times. The gene calls are TRBV28 and TRBJ1-1, with D perhaps matching TRBD1 (5 bases). Germline-derived CDR1 and CDR2 are MDHEN and SYDVKM. Trimming shortened V by 2 bases and J by 10 bases, and 11 bases separated the two germline ends. This CDR3 region has 12 residues. The CDR3 loop reads CASSLAGAGAFF. The CDR3 bases are TGTGCCAGCAGTTTAGCTGGGGCGGGAGCTTTCTTT.

V usage is TRBV2 and J usage is TRBJ1-2; TRBD1 might be the D (6 bases). The CDR3 sequence is 15 residues long. CDR1 and CDR2 (germline): SNHLY, FYNNEI. V lost 2 bases, J lost 6 bases, and 16 bases lay in between. CDR3 coding DNA: TGTGCCAGCAGTGAATCGGTAGGGGGTCTCGATGGCTACACCTTC. Translation gives CASSESVGGLDGYTF.

Many counts were recorded for this clonotype. This chain joins TRBV25-1 and TRBJ2-1; 7 bases are a match to TRBD2. The length of the CDR3 is 15 residues. Trimming removed 5 bases from V and 2 bases from J; junction bases left unmatched: 6. CDR1 and CDR2 from the germline V gene are MGHDK and SYGVNS. The CDR3 region has the DNA TGTGCCAGCAGTCCCTGGGGGGGGGCCTACAATGAGCAGTTCTTC. Translation gives CASSPWGGAYNEQFF.

The genes are TRBV6-2 or TRBV6-3 and TRBJ1-6, with D maybe TRBD1 (5 bases). The CDR3 is 21 residues long. The germline V and J ends were trimmed by 6 bases and 16 bases, with 43 bases remaining between them. Germline V gene lookup returns CDR1 MNHEY and CDR2 SVGEGT. The CDR3 nucleotides are TGTGCCAGCAGCCCAACTGGTGACAGCGCTCGATTGCGGTCTAATTCGGACGTACTCCACTTT. Translation: CASSPTGDSARLRSNSDVLHF.

This chain joins TRBV7-2 and TRBJ1-1, with D unresolved. Trimming removed 3 bases at V and 3 bases at J, with 8 bases between. Looked up from germline, CDR1 is SGHTA and CDR2 is FQGNSA. This CDR3 has 13 residues. The CDR3 DNA reads as TGTGCCAGCAGCTTTGCGTGGGACACTGAAGCTTTCTTT. Its translation is CASSFAWDTEAFF.

In its sample, this clonotype was seen a few times. The chain employs TRBV20-1 and TRBJ1-1; unclear D gene. The CDR3 loop spans 10 amino acids. Trimming left V 3 bases short and J 11 bases short, with 10 bases between. Per germline, CDR1 DFQATT and CDR2 SNEGSKA (reference sequence). The CDR3 DNA reads as TGCAGTGCTAGCGGACTTCGTGCTTTCTTT. This translates into CSASGLRAFF.

The CDR3 sequence is CSASVGGMNTEAFF. Written as DNA, the CDR3 is TGCAGTGCTAGTGTTGGGGGAATGAACACTGAAGCTTTCTTT. V and J are TRBV20-1 and TRBJ1-1; perhaps TRBD1 as D (5 bases). This CDR3 region has 14 residues. With 3 bases removed from V and 0 bases from J, the gap between germline ends came to 11 bases. Germline V gene data show CDR1 as DFQATT and CDR2 as SNEGSKA (reference sequence).